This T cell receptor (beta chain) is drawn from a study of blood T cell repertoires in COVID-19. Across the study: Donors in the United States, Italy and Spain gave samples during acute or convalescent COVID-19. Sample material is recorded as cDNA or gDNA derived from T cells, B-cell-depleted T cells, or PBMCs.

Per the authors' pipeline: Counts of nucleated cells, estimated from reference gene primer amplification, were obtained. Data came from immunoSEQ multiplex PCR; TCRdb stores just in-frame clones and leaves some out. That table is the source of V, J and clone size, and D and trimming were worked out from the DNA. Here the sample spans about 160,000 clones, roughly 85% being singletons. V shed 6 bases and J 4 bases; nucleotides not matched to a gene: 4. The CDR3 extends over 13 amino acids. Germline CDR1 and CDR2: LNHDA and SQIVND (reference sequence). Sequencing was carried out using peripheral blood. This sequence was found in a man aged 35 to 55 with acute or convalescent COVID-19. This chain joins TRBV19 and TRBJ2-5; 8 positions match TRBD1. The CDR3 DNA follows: TGTGCCAGTAGGGACAGGGATGGAGAGACCCAGTACTTC. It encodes CASRDRDGETQYF.